The rows below give T cell receptor beta chains drawn from one sample of a study of early T cells in non-severe SARS-CoV-2 infection. TCRdb passed the 5' RACE reads through MiXCR, listing each CDR3 protein once. Seen here are under 60,000 distinct CDR3 sequences, around 8% observed once, and the top ten hold approximately 9.8%. Source material: whole blood. The receptors originated from an adult who was a healthcare worker with PCR-confirmed SARS-CoV-2 infection or an uninfected control (not recorded which). CDR3s include the opening cysteine and the closing phenylalanine or tryptophan. D genes are given only for firm matches. Where a row states a size, it is once, few, many or the class of an expanded clone; other rows omit it.

TRBV5-1,.,TRBJ2-7,.,TGCGCCAGCAGCTTGGAAGGGACTCAGGGGCACGAGCAGTACTTC,CASSLEGTQGHEQYF
TRBV7-9,TRBD1,TRBJ1-2,few,TGTGCCAGCAGCTTAGGACAGGGGGCGCGAGGCTACACCTTC,CASSLGQGARGYTF
TRBV15,.,TRBJ1-5,many,TGTGCCACCGCAGGGGTAACACAGCCCCAGCATTTT,CATAGVTQPQHF
TRBV18,TRBD1,TRBJ2-1,.,TGTGCCAGCTCTCCAAAGGACAGGGTGGACTACAATGAGCAGTTCTTC,CASSPKDRVDYNEQFF
TRBV7-2,TRBD2,TRBJ2-7,many,TGTGCCAGCAGCCCTACTACTAGCGGGAGAGGGGACGAGCAGTACTTC,CASSPTTSGRGDEQYF
TRBV7-6,TRBD1,TRBJ1-1,many,TGTGCCAGCAGCTGGAACCATGGACAGGGAGACACTGAAGCTTTCTTT,CASSWNHGQGDTEAFF
TRBV19,.,TRBJ1-5,few,TGTGCCAGTAGTCCGAACTTACTAGGTGTGGGCAATCAGCCCCAGCATTTT,CASSPNLLGVGNQPQHF
TRBV20-1,.,TRBJ1-2,many,TGCAGTGCCCGGGACCGTGCTAACTATGGCTACACCTTC,CSARDRANYGYTF
TRBV7-9,.,TRBJ2-1,many,TGTGCCAGCAGCCCGAGCTCCTACAATGAGCAGTTCTTC,CASSPSSYNEQFF
TRBV12-3/TRBV12-4,TRBD1,TRBJ2-1,.,TGTGCCAGCAGTTTCGTAGGGGGCAGTGAGCAGTTCTTC,CASSFVGGSEQFF
TRBV12-3/TRBV12-4,TRBD2,TRBJ2-7,many,TGTGCCAGCAGCTCGGGACTAGCGGGAGGGTACGAGCAGTACTTC,CASSSGLAGGYEQYF
TRBV28,.,TRBJ2-5,.,TGTGCCAGCAGTACCGGCGGGACCCAGTACTTC,CASSTGGTQYF